This T cell receptor beta chain comes out of a study of blood T cell repertoires in COVID-19. Study at large: The United States, Italy and Spain were the sources of the acute and convalescent COVID-19 samples.

Under the authors' procedure: Amplified reference gene primers provided the basis for estimating nucleated cell counts. The method was immunoSEQ multiplex PCR; TCRdb's version includes in-frame clones alone and lacks a portion of them. V, J and clone size were drawn from that table, and D and trimming were deduced from the DNA. The sample comprises hundreds of thousands of clones, around 90% of which are singletons, and about 8.9% rests with the top ten. The study counted Cohort 3 donors as recovered given two negative PCRs, clearance, or symptom resolution. The sequenced material came from PBMCs or T cells enriched from blood (not recorded which). The clonotype originates from a woman in her late teens or twenties who had recovered from COVID-19.

CDR3 sequence: CASSRQGPRYEQYF. DNA for the CDR3: TGTGCCAGCAGCCGACAGGGACCCCGCTACGAGCAGTACTTC. The V call is TRBV28, the J call TRBJ2-7; TRBD1 aligns across 7 bases. V trimming: 6 bases; J trimming: 3 bases; junction bases outside the gene matches: 8. Germline lookup yields CDR1 MDHEN and CDR2 SYDVKM. The CDR3 length is 14 residues.